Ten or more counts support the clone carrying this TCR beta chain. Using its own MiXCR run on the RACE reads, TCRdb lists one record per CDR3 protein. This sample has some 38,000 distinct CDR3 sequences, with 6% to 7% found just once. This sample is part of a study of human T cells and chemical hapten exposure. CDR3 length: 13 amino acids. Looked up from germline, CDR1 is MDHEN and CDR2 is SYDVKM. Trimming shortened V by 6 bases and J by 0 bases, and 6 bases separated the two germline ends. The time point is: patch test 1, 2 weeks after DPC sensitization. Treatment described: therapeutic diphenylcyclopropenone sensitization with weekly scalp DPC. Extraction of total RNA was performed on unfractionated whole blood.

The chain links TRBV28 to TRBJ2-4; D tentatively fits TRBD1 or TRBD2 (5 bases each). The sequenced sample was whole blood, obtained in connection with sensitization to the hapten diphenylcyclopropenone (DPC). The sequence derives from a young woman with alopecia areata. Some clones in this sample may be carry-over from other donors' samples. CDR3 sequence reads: CASRGTAKNIQYF. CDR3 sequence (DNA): TGTGCCAGCAGAGGGACAGCCAAAAACATTCAGTACTTC.